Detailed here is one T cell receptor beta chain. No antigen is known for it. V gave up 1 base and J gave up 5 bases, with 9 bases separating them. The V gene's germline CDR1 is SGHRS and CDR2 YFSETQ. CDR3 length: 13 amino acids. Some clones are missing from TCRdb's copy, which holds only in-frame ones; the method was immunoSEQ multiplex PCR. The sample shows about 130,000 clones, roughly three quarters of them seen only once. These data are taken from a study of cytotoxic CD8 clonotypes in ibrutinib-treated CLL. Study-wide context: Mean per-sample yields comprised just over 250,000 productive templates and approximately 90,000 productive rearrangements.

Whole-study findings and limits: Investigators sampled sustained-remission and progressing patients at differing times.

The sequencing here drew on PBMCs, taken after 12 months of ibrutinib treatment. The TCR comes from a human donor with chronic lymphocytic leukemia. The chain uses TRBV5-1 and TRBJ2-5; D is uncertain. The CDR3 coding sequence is TGCGCCAGCAGCTTGATCCCCACGGAGACCCAGTACTTC. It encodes CASSLIPTETQYF.